These T cell receptor beta chains were read from a single sample in a study of cytomegalovirus exposure and HLA in healthy donors. Using immunoSEQ multiplex PCR, the repertoire was profiled, and TCRdb retains in-frame clones only, with some absent. The sample has more than 75,000 clones; more than 70% are singletons. The sample consisted of PBMCs. These receptors were collected from a woman in her 40s in good health and CMV-seronegative. Each CDR3 is given with its conserved first and last residue. Each record gives: V gene, CDR3 length, clone size, D gene, J gene, CDR3 DNA, CDR3 protein. A D gene is named only where the DNA matches it firmly. Not every row has a clone size; where given, it reads once, few, many or a size class.

TRBV5-5	14	few	-	TRBJ2-5	TGTGCCAGCAGCGTAGTAGGGAGTCAAGAGACCCAGTACTTC	CASSVVGSQETQYF
TRBV19	13	once	-	TRBJ2-1	TGTGCCAGTAACCCTCCGGGGTACAATGAGCAGTTCTTC	CASNPPGYNEQFF
TRBV29-1	12	once	-	TRBJ2-3	TGCAGCGTTGACAGGTCTCCAGATACGCAGTATTTT	CSVDRSPDTQYF
TRBV6-6	16	-	-	TRBJ2-5	TGTGCCAGCAGTTACTCACCCCAGGGTATCCAAGAGACCCAGTACTTC	CASSYSPQGIQETQYF
TRBV7-9	16	-	-	TRBJ2-6	TGTGCCAGCAGCCCTTCCCGAGACAGCGGGGCCAACGTCCTGACTTTC	CASSPSRDSGANVLTF
TRBV5-1	14	-	-	TRBJ1-6	TGCGCCAGCAGCACCGGACCGGGAGATTCACCCCTCCACTTT	CASSTGPGDSPLHF
TRBV4-1	15	few	-	TRBJ1-4	TGCGCCAGCAGCCAAGCGGGCAGGGATTATGAAAAACTGTTTTTT	CASSQAGRDYEKLFF
TRBV6-5	15	-	-	TRBJ1-1	TGTGCCAGCAGAGGGTCTTCTGGGGGCAGGACTGAAGCTTTCTTT	CASRGSSGGRTEAFF
TRBV7-8	13	once	TRBD1	TRBJ1-5	TGTGCCAGCAGCTCCGGGACAGGCTGGCCCCAGCATTTT	CASSSGTGWPQHF
TRBV6-4	16	few	TRBD1	TRBJ2-5	TGTGCCAGCAGTGCGGAGGCAGGGGGCGCGCAAGAGACCCAGTACTTC	CASSAEAGGAQETQYF
TRBV5-4	15	-	TRBD1	TRBJ1-4	TGTGCCAGCAGCTCGGAACAGGGGCGGAACGAAAAACTGTTTTTT	CASSSEQGRNEKLFF
TRBV9	15	few	-	TRBJ1-1	TGTGCCAGCAGCGCCCTACAGGGCGGGGGCACTGAAGCTTTCTTT	CASSALQGGGTEAFF
TRBV2	13	-	-	TRBJ1-6	TGTGCCAGCACAGGGGCGGTGGGATCACCCCTCCACTTT	CASTGAVGSPLHF
TRBV5-4	16	-	TRBD2	TRBJ2-3	TGTGCCAGCAGCCCAACTAGCGGGGGGTTCTCAGATACGCAGTATTTT	CASSPTSGGFSDTQYF